The clone carrying this T cell receptor (beta chain) has more than one count but fewer than ten. The record originates from a study of cytomegalovirus exposure and HLA in healthy donors. Germline V gene lookup returns CDR1 LGHNA and CDR2 YNFKEQ. J gave up 4 bases and V 0 bases, and 8 bases lay outside the gene matches. The CDR3 has 16 residues. Vbeta (60) and Jbeta (13) primers were used in the PCR. TCRdb's table, derived via immunoSEQ multiplex PCR, lists solely in-frame clones and lacks some. The sample lists about 120,000 clones; 60% to 85% were seen once. Sequencing input: PBMCs. This TCR derives from a young woman in good health and CMV-seropositive. The J gene is TRBJ2-7, the V gene TRBV4-2; 8 positions agree with TRBD2. DNA of the CDR3: TGTGCCAGCAGCCAAGATACAAGCGGGGGAGGTTACGAGCAGTACTTC. This gives the protein CASSQDTSGGGYEQYF.